One and the same sample provided the 25 T cell receptor beta chains below, sequenced in a study of PD-1 blockade in mismatch repair-deficient tumors. Clones were sequenced by immunoSEQ multiplex PCR, and TCRdb holds only the in-frame ones, with some missing. The data contain over 11,000 clones, around 86% of them singletons. This sample's time point: identical roughly 10-day culture without peptide (control). The antigens of these receptors remain unknown. The sample here was cells cultured in vitro, taken from a patient treated with pembrolizumab. All receptors derive from an adult with mismatch repair-deficient cancer.

V usage is TRBV11-1 and J usage is TRBJ2-7; D gene uncertain. The germline CDR1 and CDR2 sequences are SGHAT and FQDESV (reference sequence). The CDR3 is made up of 13 amino acids. The V end was cut by 2 bases, the J end by 4 bases, with 9 bases between. The CDR3 loop is CASSLNFRYEQYF. The DNA for the CDR3 is TGTGCCAGCAGCTTAAACTTTCGGTACGAGCAGTACTTC.

The rearrangement uses TRBV27 and TRBJ1-4, with 7 bases identical to TRBD1. Germline CDR1 and CDR2: MNHEY and SMNVEV (reference sequence). J lost 6 bases, V lost 3 bases, and 7 bases had no gene match. CDR3 length: 15 amino acids. The CDR3 spells CASSFRRGGDEKLFF. For the CDR3, the DNA is TGTGCCAGCAGTTTCCGCAGGGGGGGGGATGAAAAACTGTTTTTT. Full variable domain (remainder filled in from reference TRBV27 and TRBJ1-4): EAQVTQNPRYLITVTGKKLTVTCSQNMNHEYMSWYRQDPGLGLRQIYYSMNVEVTDKGDVPEGYKVSRKEKRNFPLILESPSPNQTSLYFCASSFRRGGDEKLFFGSGTQLSVL.

The chain combines TRBV6-6 with TRBJ1-2; D is ambiguous. CDR1 and CDR2 (germline): MNHNY, SVGAGI (reference sequence). V was pared by 10 bases and J by 9 bases, with 18 bases between. The CDR3 is 12 residues long. For the CDR3, the DNA is TGTGCCATTTCCCCAATCGGAAGGAGCTACACCTTC. This codes for CAISPIGRSYTF.

About this clone itself: A much larger clone differs from this one at a single base, so this may be a read error. The CDR3 region has the DNA TGTGCCAGCCGCCAGTCCCAAAACGGCGAGCAGTACTTC. As protein: CASRQSQNGEQYF. The chain links TRBV7-9 to TRBJ2-7; D uncertain. Germline V gene sequence: CDR1 SEHNR, CDR2 FQNEAQ (reference sequence). CDR3 length equals 13 residues. V was trimmed by 8 bases and J by 6 bases, leaving 17 bases between them.

The rearrangement joins TRBV14 to TRBJ2-7; possibly TRBD1 for D (5 bases). V was clipped by 6 bases and J by 4 bases, with 22 bases between them. CDR3 length: 16 amino acids. Per germline, CDR1 SGHDN and CDR2 FVKESK. The CDR3 reads CASRKAYLGQRYEQYF. The DNA of the CDR3 is TGTGCCAGCAGGAAAGCGTATTTGGGGCAGAGATACGAGCAGTACTTC.

The V gene is TRBV29-1, the J gene TRBJ2-7; 7 nucleotides agree with TRBD2. Unmatched junction bases numbered 8, after V lost 5 bases and J lost 1 base. Looked up from germline, CDR1 is SQVTM and CDR2 is ANQGSEA. The CDR3 is made up of 14 amino acids. As DNA, the CDR3 is TGCAGCGTTACCGGACTAGGGCGATCCTACGAGCAGTACTTC. Protein sequence: CSVTGLGRSYEQYF.

The chain joins TRBV30 to TRBJ2-2; D gene uncertain. Germline CDR1 and CDR2: GTSNPN and SVGIG (reference sequence). The CDR3 runs to 14 residues. V lost 2 bases to trimming and J lost 4 bases, with 11 bases between them. The CDR3 DNA reads TGTGCCTGGAGTTTTCTTCGGTTCACCGGGGAGCTGTTTTTT. Its protein is CAWSFLRFTGELFF.

This clone has just one count. J is TRBJ2-5 and V is TRBV29-1, with D unclear. The CDR3 is made up of 16 amino acids. V lost 0 bases, J lost 0 bases, and 14 bases lay in between. Looked up from germline, CDR1 is SQVTM and CDR2 is ANQGSEA. CDR3 sequence: CSVEDQARRYQETQYF. Written as DNA, the CDR3 is TGCAGCGTTGAAGATCAGGCCAGGCGGTACCAAGAGACCCAGTACTTC.

The gene calls are TRBV5-5 and TRBJ1-3, with 9 bases fitting TRBD1. CDR1 is SGHKS, CDR2 YYEKEE, per germline (reference sequence). The CDR3 has 16 residues. Unmatched junction bases numbered 7, after V lost 2 bases and J lost 4 bases. The CDR3 DNA is TGTGCCAGCAGCTTAACAGGGGGCTTTTTAGGAAACACCATATATTTT. The encoded protein is CASSLTGGFLGNTIYF.

The chain recombines TRBV6-6 with TRBJ2-7, with D hard to call. CDR1 and CDR2 (germline): MNHNY, SVGAGI (reference sequence). The CDR3 has 12 residues. V gave up 6 bases and J gave up 3 bases, with 9 bases separating them. CDR3 bases: TGTGCCAGCAGCCGTGACCTCTACGAGCAGTACTTC. This translates into CASSRDLYEQYF.

The chain couples TRBV18 to TRBJ1-1; D is ambiguous. The ends were cut back, 1 base at V and 7 bases at J, with 13 bases in the middle. CDR3 length: 14 residues. Germline CDR1 reads KGHSH; CDR2 reads LQKENI. The DNA for the CDR3 is TGTGCCAGCTCACCACGAAGGGAACGGGGTGAAGCTTTCTTT. It is translated as CASSPRRERGEAFF.

This clone was recorded a few times. This sequence joins TRBV19 and TRBJ2-6, with a weak D call TRBD2 (5 bases). The germline V and J ends were trimmed by 6 bases and 0 bases, with 9 bases remaining between them. This CDR3 comprises 15 residues. In germline, CDR1 is LNHDA, CDR2 SQIVND (reference sequence). This CDR3 reads CASSRGYSGANVLTF. CDR3 DNA sequence: TGTGCCAGTAGCCGAGGGTACTCTGGGGCCAACGTCCTGACTTTC.

The V and J genes are TRBV28 and TRBJ1-1, with a weak D call TRBD1 (5 bases). Germline V gene data show CDR1 as MDHEN and CDR2 as SYDVKM. CDR3 size: 15 residues. Trimming stripped 1 base from V and 3 bases from J, with 12 bases between. The CDR3 loop reads CASSLSGGRYTEAFF. CDR3 bases: TGTGCCAGCAGTTTATCCGGGGGAAGATACACTGAAGCTTTCTTT.

The chain is built from TRBV7-2 and TRBJ1-2; 9 bases line up with TRBD1. The germline CDR1 and CDR2 sequences are SGHTA and FQGNSA. Unmatched junction bases numbered 2, after V lost 1 base and J lost 5 bases. The CDR3 runs to 14 residues. The CDR3 DNA is TGTGCCAGCAGCTTAGGAGGGACAGGGTATGGCTACACCTTC. Residues: CASSLGGTGYGYTF.

The V and J genes are TRBV5-4 and TRBJ1-1; TRBD1 might be the D (6 bases). The CDR3 is 12 residues long. Trimming took off 3 bases at V and 6 bases at J, with 9 bases between the two ends. Looked up from germline, CDR1 is SGHNT and CDR2 is YYREEE (reference sequence). Here the CDR3 reads CASSWDTSEAFF. The DNA for the CDR3 is TGTGCCAGCAGCTGGGACACTTCTGAAGCTTTCTTT.

The chain links TRBV19 to TRBJ2-1, with 10 bases fitting TRBD2. Germline CDR1 is LNHDA and CDR2 is SQIVND (reference sequence). This CDR3 is 15 amino acids long. Trimming took 3 bases from V and 2 from J; bases not matched to a gene: 1. For the CDR3, the DNA is TGTGCCAGTAGTATTAGCGGGGGGCCCTACAATGAGCAGTTCTTC. It translates to CASSISGGPYNEQFF.

A word on this clone: The limits of the CDR3 on the DNA are not certain, so only TCRdb's listed CDR3 is given. The V gene is TRBV28, the J gene TRBJ1-3; TRBD1, the D gene given by the table, was not confirmed from the DNA. The CDR3 is 19 amino acids in total, end residues counted. CDR1 is MDHEN, CDR2 SYDVKM, per germline. The chain's CDR3 is CASSFGEGWGQGTGNTIYF.

The J gene is TRBJ2-7, the V gene TRBV6-6; 7 nucleotides agree with TRBD1. The ends lost 5 bases at V and 2 bases at J; junction bases unmatched: 6. Germline-derived CDR1 and CDR2 are MNHNY and SVGAGI (reference sequence). The CDR3 sequence is 14 residues long. The CDR3 coding sequence is TGTGCCAGCAGTGGGACAGCCCTAACCTACGAGCAGTACTTC. This sequence encodes CASSGTALTYEQYF.

The chain joins TRBV19 to TRBJ2-3, with 9 bases that match TRBD2. There are 14 residues in the CDR3. Trimming cost V 7 bases and J 6 bases; bases outside gene matches: 8. CDR1 LNHDA and CDR2 SQIVND come from the germline V gene (reference sequence). This chain's CDR3 is CASISGRASDTQYF. CDR3 DNA sequence: TGTGCCAGTATTAGCGGGAGAGCGTCTGATACGCAGTATTTT.

This clone turned up a few times. The chain combines TRBV10-3 with TRBJ2-7; 9 positions agree with TRBD1. Per the germline V gene, CDR1 is ENHRY and CDR2 is SYGVKD. V was pared by 2 bases and J by 0 bases, with 11 bases of the junction left unmatched. The CDR3 runs 18 residues. The CDR3 loop reads CAISEMGQGISNSYEQYF. The CDR3, as DNA: TGTGCCATCAGTGAGATGGGACAGGGCATATCAAACTCCTACGAGCAGTACTTC.

CDR3 nucleotides: TGTGCCAGCTCGATCGACGCGACAGGGGTCCAGCCCCAGCATTTT. Its translation: CASSIDATGVQPQHF. The chain carries TRBV18 and TRBJ1-5; 8 bases align to TRBD1. The J segment lost 7 bases and the V segment lost 6 bases, leaving 11 bases of the junction unmatched. The CDR3 covers 15 residues. The V gene's germline CDR1 is KGHSH and CDR2 LQKENI.

The gene calls are TRBV9 and TRBJ1-6; maybe TRBD1 (5 bases). Looked up from germline, CDR1 is SGDLS and CDR2 is YYNGEE. The CDR3 runs to 17 residues. V dropped 4 bases and J dropped 2 bases, with 16 bases sitting between them. The CDR3 nucleotides are TGTGCCAGCAGCCCCACAGGAGGGAACGCCTATAATTCACCCCTCCACTTT. It yields the protein CASSPTGGNAYNSPLHF.

Details on this clone: One junction end does not reproduce the germline sequence, and a read error may be involved. This chain links TRBV7-2 with TRBJ2-4; D is undetermined. The V gene's germline CDR1 is SGHTA and CDR2 FQGNSA. This CDR3 is 12 amino acids long. The CDR3 DNA follows: TGTGCCAGCAGCTTAGCCACAAACATTCAGTACTTC. It yields the protein CASSLATNIQYF.

The chain links TRBV6-5 to TRBJ2-7; TRBD1 might be the D (6 bases). Looked up from germline, CDR1 is MNHEY and CDR2 is SVGAGI. This CDR3 has 14 residues. V gave up 6 bases and J gave up 4 bases, with 16 bases separating them. The CDR3 sequence is CASRLDRETYEQYF. The CDR3 DNA reads as TGTGCCAGCAGGCTGGACAGAGAGACTTACGAGCAGTACTTC.

CDR3 sequence: CASSSRGAEENEKLFF. The CDR3 nucleotides are TGTGCCAGCAGCTCACGTGGGGCCGAGGAAAATGAAAAACTGTTTTTT. The chain has TRBV4-2 and TRBJ1-4; TRBD1 is a possible D gene (5 bases). Trimming stripped 5 bases from V and 5 bases from J, with 18 bases between. The CDR3 spans 16 residues. Germline V lookup: CDR1 LGHNA, CDR2 YNFKEQ.